Described below is a single TCR beta chain sequence and its context. Per the authors' pipeline: From reference gene primer amplification, estimates of nucleated cell counts were derived. Only in-frame clones appear in the TCRdb table, and some are missing; sequencing was by immunoSEQ multiplex PCR. V, J and clone size derive from that table, while D and trimming were established from the DNA sequence. The sample shows about 93,000 clones, roughly nine tenths of them seen only once. Germline loops: CDR1 LGHNT, CDR2 FRNRAP. V lost 3 bases, J lost 0 bases, and 15 bases stayed unmatched. There are 19 residues in the CDR3. These data come from a study of blood T cell repertoires in COVID-19. As for the study in general: Nucleic acid was either cDNA or gDNA, and it came from T cells, B-cell-depleted T cells, or PBMCs.

This TCR derives from a man aged 50 to 59 with acute or convalescent COVID-19. V and J are TRBV12-5 and TRBJ2-5; 8 nucleotides match TRBD1. The sequenced sample consisted of peripheral blood. DNA of the CDR3: TGTGCTAGTGGTTTCCCCGGACAGGGCGCCGATAGCTACCAAGAGACCCAGTACTTC. Translated, it gives CASGFPGQGADSYQETQYF.